These 30 T cell receptor beta chains were all obtained from the same sample, sequenced in a study of cytomegalovirus exposure and HLA in healthy donors. Both 60 Vbeta primers and 13 Jbeta primers went into the PCR. Sequenced by immunoSEQ multiplex PCR; TCRdb stores in-frame clones only, minus some. The table includes fewer than 60,000 clones, around three quarters detected once. The sample consisted of PBMCs. All receptors come from a woman in her 40s in good health and CMV-seropositive.

V usage is TRBV4-3 and J usage is TRBJ1-1; 9 bases align to TRBD1. Trimming cost V 4 bases and J 6 bases; bases outside gene matches: 9. Germline V gene lookup returns CDR1 LGHNA and CDR2 YSLEER. The CDR3 totals 15 residues. As DNA, the CDR3 is TGCGCCAGCAGCCCCCGACAGGGGGGTGGTTCTGAAGCTTTCTTT. It specifies CASSPRQGGGSEAFF.

The V call is TRBV6-6, the J call TRBJ1-1; 9 bases fit TRBD1. Germline lookup yields CDR1 MNHNY and CDR2 SVGAGI (reference sequence). The V segment lost 5 bases and the J segment 6 bases; nucleotides outside the gene matches: 10. The CDR3 runs to 15 residues. CDR3 protein: CASSGTGLRLSEAFF. CDR3 nucleotides: TGTGCCAGCAGTGGGACAGGGCTCCGTTTGTCTGAAGCTTTCTTT.

The CDR3 is CASSKINQPQHF. The CDR3 DNA is TGTGCCAGCTCCAAAATCAATCAGCCCCAGCATTTT. The J gene is TRBJ1-5, the V gene TRBV18; no definite D call. V was clipped by 6 bases and J by 3 bases, with 6 bases between them. From germline, CDR1 is KGHSH and CDR2 LQKENI. The length of the CDR3 is 12 residues.

The rearrangement links TRBV30 to TRBJ2-2; D is unresolved. This CDR3 is 13 amino acids long. Trimming left V 0 bases short and J 7 bases short, with 9 bases between. Germline lookup yields CDR1 GTSNPN and CDR2 SVGIG (reference sequence). The CDR3: CAWSVSPSGELFF. The CDR3 DNA sequence: TGTGCCTGGAGTGTAAGCCCGAGCGGGGAGCTGTTTTTT.

The chain recombines TRBV6-5 with TRBJ2-7; D may be TRBD2 (5 bases). The CDR3 is 16 amino acids. Germline V gives CDR1 MNHEY, CDR2 SVGAGI. V was shortened by 2 bases and J by 2 bases, with 16 bases between the two germline ends. CDR3 protein: CASSYVWGDSPYEQYF. CDR3 in DNA: TGTGCCAGCAGTTACGTATGGGGAGATAGCCCCTACGAGCAGTACTTC.

The chain carries TRBV5-1 and TRBJ2-5; 10 bases match TRBD2. Germline-derived CDR1 and CDR2 are SGHRS and YFSETQ. CDR3 length: 16 residues. After removal of 4 bases from V and 5 bases from J, the junction contained 11 bases not matched to a gene. CDR3 region: CASSSSLAGAAETQYF. CDR3 DNA: TGCGCCAGCAGCAGTAGCCTAGCGGGGGCGGCGGAGACCCAGTACTTC.

The V call is TRBV7-2, the J call TRBJ2-5, with 7 bases that match TRBD2. V lost 0 bases, J lost 2 bases, and 3 bases stayed unmatched. CDR3 length: 15 amino acids. Germline V lookup: CDR1 SGHTA, CDR2 FQGNSA. The CDR3 reads CASSLAGGLQETQYF. The CDR3 DNA follows: TGTGCCAGCAGCTTAGCGGGGGGGTTACAAGAGACCCAGTACTTC. Full variable domain (rest looked up from reference TRBV7-2 and TRBJ2-5): GAGVSQSPSNKVTEKGKDVELRCDPISGHTALYWYRQSLGQGLEFLIYFQGNSAPDKSGLPSDRFSAERTGGSVSTLTIQRTQQEDSAVYLCASSLAGGLQETQYFGPGTRLLVL.

V gene TRBV5-5 combines with J gene TRBJ1-1; no reliable D call. V gave up 0 bases and J gave up 1 base, with 10 bases separating them. Germline CDR1 SGHKS, CDR2 YYEKEE (reference sequence). This CDR3 is 15 amino acids long. The CDR3 reads CASSLAQIGNTEAFF. The CDR3 DNA sequence: TGTGCCAGCAGCTTGGCGCAGATTGGGAACACTGAAGCTTTCTTT.

The chain links TRBV6-1 to TRBJ2-3; TRBD1 agrees at 7 bases. CDR3 length equals 15 residues. V shed 6 bases and J 4 bases; nucleotides not matched to a gene: 10. Germline CDR1 is MNHNS and CDR2 is SASEGT. CDR3: CASREQGPWADTQYF. The CDR3 coding sequence is TGTGCCAGCAGGGAACAGGGGCCCTGGGCAGATACGCAGTATTTT.

This chain links TRBV5-1 with TRBJ2-4; the D is unclear. V was pared by 5 bases and J by 4 bases, with 16 bases between. CDR1 and CDR2 (germline): SGHRS, YFSETQ. The CDR3 totals 15 residues. The chain's CDR3 is CASRTENGRKNIQYF. The CDR3 DNA reads as TGCGCCAGCAGAACGGAGAACGGTCGGAAAAACATTCAGTACTTC.

In nucleotides, the CDR3 is TGTGCCAGCAGTGAATTCGGGGACAGGGGCGGCGAGCAGTACTTC. Residues: CASSEFGDRGGEQYF. The chain couples TRBV25-1 to TRBJ2-7; 10 nucleotides align to TRBD1. Germline trimming cut 1 base from V and 6 bases from J; bases unmatched to any gene: 6. This CDR3 contains 15 residues. The V gene's germline CDR1 is MGHDK and CDR2 SYGVNS.

The chain is built from TRBV6-5 and TRBJ1-2, with 9 bases that match TRBD1. The CDR3 has 12 residues. Germline V gene lookup returns CDR1 MNHEY and CDR2 SVGAGI. After removal of 10 bases from V and 6 bases from J, the junction contained 6 bases not matched to a gene. This CDR3 reads CATGQGRNGYTF. In nucleotides, the CDR3 is TGTGCCACAGGACAGGGGCGGAATGGCTACACCTTC.

V gene TRBV5-4 combines with J gene TRBJ1-1; 7 nucleotides agree with TRBD1. After removal of 7 bases from V and 1 base from J, the junction contained 4 bases not matched to a gene. This CDR3 contains 13 residues. Per the germline V gene, CDR1 is SGHNT and CDR2 is YYREEE (reference sequence). CDR3 nucleotide sequence: TGTGCCAGCGGGGGACAGCAGAACACTGAAGCTTTCTTT. Its protein product is CASGGQQNTEAFF.

Notes on this clone: One end of the junction fails to match germline, which may point to a read error. V usage is TRBV7-7 and J usage is TRBJ1-2; tentative D call: TRBD1 (6 bases). Germline V CDR1 and CDR2: SSHAT, FNYEAQ (reference sequence). This CDR3 region has 14 residues. Here the CDR3 reads CASSLAHRDHGYTF. The DNA of the CDR3 is TGTGCTAGCAGCTTAGCGCACAGGGACCATGGCTACACCTTC.

The rearrangement links TRBV6-5 to TRBJ2-3; 9 bases fit TRBD1. Germline loops: CDR1 MNHEY, CDR2 SVGAGI. The V gene end was trimmed by 5 bases and the J gene end by 6 bases; junction bases not matched to a gene: 6. CDR3 size: 14 residues. This CDR3 reads CASSPGQGIDTQYF. CDR3 bases: TGTGCCAGCAGTCCGGGACAGGGAATTGATACGCAGTATTTT.

The chain recombines TRBV19 with TRBJ2-5, with D tentatively TRBD1 (6 bases). The CDR3 extends over 13 amino acids. Germline values: CDR1 LNHDA, CDR2 SQIVND (reference sequence). V lost 1 base, J lost 5 bases, and 8 bases lay in between. CDR3 sequence reads: CASSIGGLETQYF. The CDR3 coding sequence is TGTGCCAGTAGTATAGGGGGGCTGGAGACCCAGTACTTC.

The genes are TRBV19 and TRBJ1-6, with TRBD1 as a possible D gene (5 bases). Germline V gives CDR1 LNHDA, CDR2 SQIVND (reference sequence). Deletions cut 5 bases from V and 0 bases from J, with 20 bases between. The CDR3 runs 19 residues. The DNA of the CDR3 is TGTGCCAGTAGTGGGGCGAGTGCGTTCTCAAGCTCCTATAATTCACCCCTCCACTTT. As protein: CASSGASAFSSSYNSPLHF.

The V and J genes are TRBV5-1 and TRBJ1-4; maybe TRBD1 (5 bases). This CDR3 is 16 amino acids long. V was cut by 3 bases and J by 8 bases, with 20 bases left in between. In germline, CDR1 is SGHRS, CDR2 YFSETQ. The CDR3 DNA sequence: TGCGCCAGCAGCTCGGGGGTTGGGTCTGGTGGAGAAAAACTGTTTTTT. Translated, it gives CASSSGVGSGGEKLFF.

The chain has TRBV5-6 and TRBJ1-6; perhaps TRBD1 as D (6 bases). Trimming removed 4 bases at V and 8 bases at J, with 7 bases between. The CDR3 has 12 amino acids. Germline CDR1 and CDR2: SGHDT and YYEEEE. Written as DNA, the CDR3 is TGTGCCAGCAGCCGACAGGATTCACCCCTCCACTTT. Translation: CASSRQDSPLHF.

The V call is TRBV14, the J call TRBJ1-2; D may be TRBD1 (5 bases). V lost 4 bases, J lost 8 bases, and 14 bases lay in between. Germline V gene sequence: CDR1 SGHDN, CDR2 FVKESK. The CDR3 is made up of 13 amino acids. CDR3 bases: TGTGCCAGCAGCCCTCGCAGGGCGGGAGGCTACACCTTC. Protein sequence: CASSPRRAGGYTF.

This clone was counted only a few times. The chain carries TRBV11-3 and TRBJ2-5; maybe TRBD1 (5 bases). Gene TRBJ2-7 matches the end of the DNA better, so the J call may be wrong. Germline V gene lookup returns CDR1 SGHNT and CDR2 YENEEA. CDR3 length equals 12 residues. The CDR3 sequence is CASSLGRGEQYF. The CDR3 DNA reads as TGTGCCAGCAGCTTAGGTAGGGGCGAGCAGTACTTC.

The chain's CDR3 is CASVQGALPSINYGYTF. In DNA form, the CDR3 reads TGTGCCAGCGTACAGGGGGCCCTGCCTTCTATTAACTATGGCTACACCTTC. The chain has TRBV5-6 and TRBJ1-2; TRBD1 aligns across 9 bases. Germline V gene sequence: CDR1 SGHDT, CDR2 YYEEEE. This CDR3 has 17 residues. The V gene end was trimmed by 7 bases and the J gene end by 1 base; junction bases not matched to a gene: 14. Looking up the rest from reference TRBV5-6 and TRBJ1-2 gives the full variable domain: DAGVTQSPTHLIKTRGQQVTLRCSPKSGHDTVSWYQQALGQGPQFIFQYYEEEERQRGNFPDRFSGHQFPNYSSELNVNALLLGDSALYLCASVQGALPSINYGYTFGSGTRLTVV.

The rearrangement links TRBV4-1 to TRBJ2-5; tentative D call: TRBD1 (6 bases). Germline V CDR1 and CDR2: MGHRA, YSYEKL. Trimming removed 2 bases from V and 4 bases from J, with 11 bases in between. The CDR3 contains 14 residues. The CDR3 bases are TGCGCCAGCAGCCAACCTGGGGGCGGAGAGACCCAGTACTTC. Its translation: CASSQPGGGETQYF.

The rearrangement links TRBV4-3 to TRBJ1-1, with a tentative D call TRBD1 (5 bases). CDR3 length equals 13 residues. Trimming removed 1 base at V and 5 bases at J, with 8 bases between. Germline-derived CDR1 and CDR2 are LGHNA and YSLEER. CDR3 protein: CASSQGEGTEAFF. The CDR3 coding sequence is TGCGCCAGCAGCCAAGGGGAGGGGACTGAAGCTTTCTTT.

This clone was counted once. The chain employs TRBV6-6 and TRBJ1-3, with unresolved D. The CDR3 spans 16 residues. CDR1 MNHNY and CDR2 SVGAGI come from the germline V gene (reference sequence). The V gene lost 2 bases and the J gene lost 0 bases, with 11 bases spanning the gap. CDR3 coding DNA: TGTGCCAGCAGTTACGAGGAGGGAGCCTCTGGAAACACCATATATTTT. As protein: CASSYEEGASGNTIYF.

The chain uses TRBV5-5 and TRBJ1-2; 10 nucleotides align to TRBD1. The length of the CDR3 is 14 residues. The ends lost 4 bases at V and 2 bases at J; junction bases unmatched: 2. CDR1 and CDR2 from the germline V gene are SGHKS and YYEKEE (reference sequence). CDR3 loop: CASSTTGGNYGYTF. CDR3 nucleotide sequence: TGTGCCAGCAGCACGACAGGGGGCAACTATGGCTACACCTTC.

This clone occurred a few times. The chain has TRBV5-5 and TRBJ2-7; tentative D call: TRBD2 (5 bases). Germline-derived CDR1 and CDR2 are SGHKS and YYEKEE (reference sequence). V was clipped by 0 bases and J by 2 bases, with 15 bases between them. The CDR3 sequence is 16 residues long. CDR3: CASSLGSGVRAYEQYF. CDR3 DNA sequence: TGTGCCAGCAGCTTGGGGTCCGGGGTGAGGGCCTACGAGCAGTACTTC.

The chain employs TRBV19 and TRBJ2-7; perhaps TRBD2 as D (6 bases). Germline CDR1 and CDR2: LNHDA and SQIVND (reference sequence). CDR3 length equals 13 residues. V lost 4 bases and J lost 7, with 14 bases in between. The CDR3 DNA reads TGTGCCAGTAGTAGGGGACTCCCGGAGGAGCAGTACTTC. Translated: CASSRGLPEEQYF.

The chain carries TRBV7-2 and TRBJ1-1, with TRBD1 matching over 7 bases. J was trimmed by 7 bases and V by 4 bases; bases with no gene match: 12. The CDR3 extends over 15 amino acids. From germline, CDR1 is SGHTA and CDR2 FQGNSA. CDR3 coding DNA: TGTGCCAGCAGCTCACGACAGGGTTCTATGAATGAAGCTTTCTTT. This gives the protein CASSSRQGSMNEAFF.

The chain couples TRBV11-3 to TRBJ2-2, with 7 positions matching TRBD1. J was trimmed by 6 bases and V by 5 bases; bases with no gene match: 6. This CDR3 contains 14 residues. CDR1 SGHNT and CDR2 YENEEA come from the germline V gene. CDR3 DNA sequence: TGTGCCAGCAGCCCCGACAGGGTATCCGGGGAGCTGTTTTTT. Its translation is CASSPDRVSGELFF.